This entry is about one TCR beta chain. No antigen is known for it. No much larger clonotype is one base removed from it; base qualities were not supplied. Another Seattle source contributed samples from volunteer blood donors who had recovered from COVID-19. The collaborating institutions used their own protocols to collect whole blood in K2EDTA tubes. Collaborator samples were shipped for TCRbeta analysis as frozen whole blood, isolated PBMCs, or DNA extracted from either sample type. TCRbeta CDR3 regions were amplified from genomic DNA using the immunoSEQ Assay, a bias-controlled multiplex PCR. The original methods were these. The number of nucleated cells in each sample was estimated from the amplification of reference gene primers within the assay. To quantify the absolute abundance of each unique TCRbeta CDR3 rearrangement, sequence reads were collapsed and filtered. For each sample, productive Simpson clonality was calculated as the square root of Simpson's diversity index over productive rearrangements. TCRdb took this table from immuneACCESS and kept in-frame rearrangements with V and J called. Such tables lack part of the clones; where checked against another copy, unresolved V genes explain under half of the gap, and the rest is unexplained. For V, J and clone size, that table is used; D and trimming come from the DNA. The sample yields about 190,000 clones; 70% to 85% were counted once. Of the sample, less than 15% falls within the top ten clones.

The junction shows trimming of 0 bases on V and 13 bases on J, and the gene matches do not reach 12 bases of it. The CDR3 runs 16 amino acids, cysteine and phenylalanine included. The DNA shown is the 48-base CDR3, in frame from base 1. The germline V gene encodes CDR1 SGHRS and CDR2 YFSETQ. This entry is derived from a study of blood T cell repertoires in COVID-19 (dated by TCRdb to about 2020). Notes on the research overall: Collaborator samples came from the United States, Italy and Spain and covered acute and convalescent phases of COVID-19. The material from the prospective study consisted of cDNA or gDNA derived from T cells, B-cell-depleted T cells, or PBMCs. Deeply sampled blood TCRbeta repertoires from subjects exposed to, actively infected with, or recovered from COVID-19 were included in the dataset. The repertoires were released in a freely available public database meant as a resource for research on the immune response to SARS-CoV-2. Samples were obtained from the ongoing ImmuneRACE study (first 160 participants) and from over 1,000 subjects provided by 6 global collaborators. The sample metadata nearly always contained a de-identified subject ID, COVID-19 status, age in years and sex. Where available, HLA class I and class II types were obtained from metadata supplied by the sample provider rather than from assay-based typing.

Here is what the overall study found, with its caveats: Clinical and demographic metadata were provided uncurated, with the amount varying by source and participant.

The sequenced sample consisted of peripheral blood. This receptor was identified in a man between 50 and 59 years old who had recovered from COVID-19. The V gene is TRBV5-1 and the J gene is TRBJ2-1; 11 central nucleotides agree with TRBD1. The sequenced DNA is TGCGCCAGCAGCTTGGCCGGGACAGGGGGTTCCCTCATCCAGTTCTTC. It translates to CASSLAGTGGSLIQFF.